Listed below are T cell receptor beta chains from one sample, sequenced in a study of T cell repertoires in cytomegalovirus infection. MiXCR, applied by TCRdb to the reads, yields one record per CDR3 protein. The sample has about 920,000 distinct CDR3 sequences; around 30% are singletons. These receptors have no known antigen. The source material was cultured CD8+ T cells from PBMCs, sampled from culture after CMV antigen stimulation. Every receptor here comes from a human donor in good health (CMV status not recorded). Some clones in this sample may be carry-over from other donors' samples. CDR3s include the opening cysteine and the closing phenylalanine or tryptophan. The order of the fields is D gene, V gene, J gene, clone size, CDR3 protein, CDR3 DNA. A D gene is named only where the DNA matches it firmly. The size entry is marked missing in some rows and otherwise reads once, few, many or a size class.

d_gene: NA; v_gene: TRBV7-8; j_gene: TRBJ1-4; abundance: many; CDR3aa: CASSAQGWGNNEKLFF; CDR3nt: TGTGCCAGCAGCGCCCAAGGGTGGGGCAATAATGAAAAACTGTTTTTT
d_gene: NA; v_gene: TRBV12-3/TRBV12-4; j_gene: TRBJ2-1; abundance: many; CDR3aa: CASSLRTDINEQFF; CDR3nt: TGTGCCAGCAGTTTACGGACAGACATCAATGAGCAGTTCTTC
d_gene: NA; v_gene: TRBV4-1; j_gene: TRBJ2-1; abundance: once; CDR3aa: CVSSQKGSRHHEQFF; CDR3nt: TGCGTCAGCAGCCAAAAAGGGTCGCGGCATCATGAGCAGTTCTTC
d_gene: NA; v_gene: TRBV7-9; j_gene: TRBJ1-4; abundance: NA; CDR3aa: CASSTGTSTNEKLFF; CDR3nt: TGTGCCAGCAGCACCGGAACGTCGACTAATGAAAAACTGTTTTTT
d_gene: TRBD1; v_gene: TRBV27; j_gene: TRBJ2-1; abundance: few; CDR3aa: CASRQTGEIYNEQFF; CDR3nt: TGTGCCAGCAGACAGACAGGGGAAATATACAATGAGCAGTTCTTC
d_gene: TRBD1; v_gene: TRBV27; j_gene: TRBJ1-2; abundance: NA; CDR3aa: CASSDRGKYGYTF; CDR3nt: TGTGCCAGCAGCGACAGGGGCAAGTATGGCTACACCTTC
d_gene: TRBD1; v_gene: TRBV19; j_gene: TRBJ2-5; abundance: few; CDR3aa: CASSWTGPPLQETQYF; CDR3nt: TGTGCCAGTAGTTGGACAGGACCACCACTGCAAGAGACCCAGTACTTC
d_gene: NA; v_gene: TRBV6-5; j_gene: TRBJ1-4; abundance: NA; CDR3aa: CASSWTEATNEKLFF; CDR3nt: TGTGCCAGCAGTTGGACCGAAGCAACTAATGAAAAACTGTTTTTT
d_gene: NA; v_gene: TRBV4-1; j_gene: TRBJ2-2; abundance: few; CDR3aa: CASSQRGGIGELFF; CDR3nt: TGCGCCAGCAGCCAGAGGGGGGGGATCGGGGAGCTGTTTTTT
d_gene: TRBD2; v_gene: TRBV7-9; j_gene: TRBJ2-3; abundance: NA; CDR3aa: CASSPPDGAGGPDTQYF; CDR3nt: TGTGCCAGCAGCCCCCCGGACGGGGCGGGGGGGCCCGATACGCAGTATTTT
d_gene: TRBD1; v_gene: TRBV12-5; j_gene: TRBJ1-5; abundance: many; CDR3aa: CASGKTGGDQPQHF; CDR3nt: TGTGCTAGTGGTAAGACAGGGGGAGATCAGCCCCAGCATTTT
d_gene: NA; v_gene: TRBV6-2/TRBV6-3; j_gene: TRBJ1-2; abundance: NA; CDR3aa: CASSFHRDTTIYNYGYTF; CDR3nt: TGTGCCAGCAGTTTCCACCGGGACACGACAATATATAACTATGGCTACACCTTC
d_gene: NA; v_gene: TRBV5-8; j_gene: TRBJ2-1; abundance: NA; CDR3aa: CASSLVPASYNEQFF; CDR3nt: TGTGCCAGCAGCTTGGTCCCCGCCTCCTACAATGAGCAGTTCTTC
d_gene: NA; v_gene: TRBV5-6; j_gene: TRBJ2-4; abundance: few; CDR3aa: CASSYGGSRYF; CDR3nt: TGTGCCAGCAGCTACGGGGGCAGCCGGTACTTC